The T cell receptor (beta chain) described here comes from a study of beta chain features in type 1 diabetes. The entirety of the isolated RNA underwent reverse transcription, so expressed TCRB transcripts were sequenced. The data were produced by immunoSEQ multiplex PCR, yet TCRdb's version contains in-frame clones alone and is incomplete. The sample lists about 620,000 clones; about 14% were seen once. This CDR3 contains 17 residues. The germline V and J ends were trimmed by 4 bases and 6 bases, with 24 bases remaining between them. CDR1 is MNHEY, CDR2 SMNVEV, per germline (reference sequence). This receptor was identified in a man aged 18 to 30 in good health. Material: naive CD4+ T cells from blood. The chain employs TRBV27 and TRBJ1-2; D is uncertain. Here the CDR3 reads CASSSRPKSSVTNGYTF. CDR3 nucleotides: TGTGCCAGCAGTTCCAGACCGAAATCGTCGGTTACTAATGGCTACACCTTC.